The entry that follows covers one T cell receptor (beta chain) sequence. Its target is not known. Germline CDR1 MGHRA, CDR2 YSYEKL. V dropped 0 bases and J dropped 8; count of bases not matched to a gene: 9. This CDR3 spans 17 amino acids. The source of the sample is a study of identical twins. Study-level findings and limits: The authors noted that invariant MAIT and iNKT cells could partly confound zero-insertion analyses. Low generation-probability sequences were in excess among twin-shared out-of-frame alpha sequences. Models underpredicted monozygotic twin sharing of out-of-frame TCR alpha.

TCRdb reprocessed the 5' RACE reads with MiXCR, giving one entry per CDR3 protein. The table includes roughly 1,500,000 distinct CDR3 sequences, more than 30% detected once. All donors were healthy, and all were Caucasian. Input material: cord blood. The chain is built from TRBV4-1 and TRBJ2-1, with TRBD2 matching over 11 bases. The sequence was obtained from a newborn girl in good health. The CDR3 region has the DNA TGCGCCAGCAGCCAAGATCTTAGCGGGGGGGCCTGGGATGAGCAGTTCTTC. It translates to CASSQDLSGGAWDEQFF.